This T cell receptor beta chain was recorded in a study of Ad26.COV2.S vaccination and SARS-CoV-2 variants. Study results and caveats: With respect to non-spike TCR breadth, vaccine and placebo recipients were similar. Marked by substantial breadth, spike-specific CD8+ and CD4+ T cell responses were reportedly seen after vaccination. Placebo recipients had lower spike-specific TCR breadth than vaccine recipients. It is possible that the TCR breadth and depth analyses underestimated the total T cell responses.

Only in-frame clones appear in the TCRdb table, and some are missing; sequencing was by immunoSEQ multiplex PCR. The sample yields under 150,000 clones, roughly 88% seen once. Germline CDR1 reads MNHEY; CDR2 reads SVGAGI. The CDR3 is made up of 14 amino acids. With V trimmed by 6 bases and J by 5 bases, 3 bases remained unmatched. About this clone: Its antigen is as yet unknown.

V and J are TRBV6-5 and TRBJ1-5; TRBD1 matches at 11 bases. This TCR was sampled from a human donor who had recovered from COVID-19. Specimen: peripheral blood, collected after recovery from COVID-19. DNA for the CDR3: TGTGCCAGCAGCTTGGACAGGGGGCATCAGCCCCAGCATTTT. It encodes CASSLDRGHQPQHF.